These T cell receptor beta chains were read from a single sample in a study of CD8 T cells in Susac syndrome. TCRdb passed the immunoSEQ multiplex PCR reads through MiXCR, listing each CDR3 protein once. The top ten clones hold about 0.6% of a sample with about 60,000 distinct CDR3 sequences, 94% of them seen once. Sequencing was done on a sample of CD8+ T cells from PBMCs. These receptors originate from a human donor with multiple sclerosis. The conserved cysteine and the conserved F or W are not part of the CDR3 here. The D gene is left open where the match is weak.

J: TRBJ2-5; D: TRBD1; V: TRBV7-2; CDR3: ASSFHRGQETQY
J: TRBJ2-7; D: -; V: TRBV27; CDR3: ASGLAISTYEQY
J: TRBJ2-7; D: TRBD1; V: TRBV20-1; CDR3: SASRDSAYEQY
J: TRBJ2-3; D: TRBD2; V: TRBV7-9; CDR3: ASSQTSGIADTQY
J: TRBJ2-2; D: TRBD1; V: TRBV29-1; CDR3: SVKGQSNTGELF
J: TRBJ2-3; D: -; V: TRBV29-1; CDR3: SVEDPGTLDTDTQY
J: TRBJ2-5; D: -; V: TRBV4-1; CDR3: ASSQDAGLETQY
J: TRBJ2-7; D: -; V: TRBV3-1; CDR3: ASSQPGRPYEQY
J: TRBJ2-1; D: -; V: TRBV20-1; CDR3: SAGGYNEQF
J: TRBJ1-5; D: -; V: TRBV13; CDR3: ASSLQGGNQPQH
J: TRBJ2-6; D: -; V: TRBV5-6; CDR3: ASSLGPASGANVLI
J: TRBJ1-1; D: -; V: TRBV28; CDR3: ASSLIVGDTEAF
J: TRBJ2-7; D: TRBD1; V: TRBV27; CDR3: ASSPTGAATYEQY
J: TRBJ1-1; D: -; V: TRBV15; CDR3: ATSRETEMNTEAF
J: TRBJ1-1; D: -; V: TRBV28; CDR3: ASSYPPGASTEAF